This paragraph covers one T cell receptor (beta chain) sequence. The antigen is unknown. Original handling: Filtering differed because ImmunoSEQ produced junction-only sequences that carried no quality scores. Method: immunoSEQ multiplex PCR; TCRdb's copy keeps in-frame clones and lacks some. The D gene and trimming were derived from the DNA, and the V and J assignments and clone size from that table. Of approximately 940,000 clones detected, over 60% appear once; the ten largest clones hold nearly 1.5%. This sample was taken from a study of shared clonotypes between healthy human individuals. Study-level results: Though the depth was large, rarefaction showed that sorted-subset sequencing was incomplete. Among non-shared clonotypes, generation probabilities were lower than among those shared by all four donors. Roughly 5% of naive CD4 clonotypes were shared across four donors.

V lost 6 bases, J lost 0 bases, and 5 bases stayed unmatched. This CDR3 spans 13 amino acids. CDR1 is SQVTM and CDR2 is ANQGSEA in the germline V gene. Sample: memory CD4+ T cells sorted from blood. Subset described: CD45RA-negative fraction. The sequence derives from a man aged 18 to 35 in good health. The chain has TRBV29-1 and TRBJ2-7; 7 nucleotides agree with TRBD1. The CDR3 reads CSVRQGSSYEQYF. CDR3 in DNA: TGCAGCGTACGACAGGGCAGCTCCTACGAGCAGTACTTC.